Below, 7 T cell receptor beta chains from the same sample are listed, as sequenced in a study of T cells in Graves' hyperthyroidism and ophthalmopathy. RNA transcripts yielded amplified TCR beta CDR3 regions. An initial round of RT-PCR targeting the TCR CDR3 relied on the HTBI primer set. MiXCR, run by TCRdb on the multiplex PCR reads, gives a single entry per CDR3 protein. This table has roughly 570,000 distinct CDR3 sequences, 46% appearing once. Material: peripheral blood or thyroid tissue (not recorded which). The source of these receptors is an adult woman with Graves' disease, either hyperthyroidism or ophthalmopathy (not recorded which).

In this sample, this clonotype turned up once. The chain couples TRBV2 to TRBJ2-5, with D perhaps matching TRBD1 (5 bases). V was pared by 6 bases and J by 4 bases, with 12 bases between. This CDR3 has 13 residues. CDR1 SNHLY and CDR2 FYNNEI come from the germline V gene. CDR3 coding DNA: TGTGCCAGCAGGACAGTAACGGGAGAGACCCAGTACTTC. Translated: CASRTVTGETQYF.

The chain joins TRBV28 to TRBJ2-3, with TRBD2 matching over 7 bases. The CDR3 loop spans 15 amino acids. Trimming took 5 bases from V and 0 from J; bases not matched to a gene: 5. Germline V CDR1 and CDR2: MDHEN, SYDVKM. CDR3 in DNA: TGTGCCAGCAGTGGGGGGGTCGGAAGCACAGATACGCAGTATTTT. It is translated as CASSGGVGSTDTQYF.

The chain has TRBV28 and TRBJ1-1, with D possibly being TRBD1 (6 bases). Germline loops: CDR1 MDHEN, CDR2 SYDVKM. Trimming stripped 3 bases from V and 3 bases from J, with 11 bases between. The CDR3 has 14 residues. In nucleotides, the CDR3 is TGTGCCAGCAGTTTTACAGGGTGGGACACTGAAGCTTTCTTT. Protein sequence: CASSFTGWDTEAFF.

This clonotype appeared once. The rearrangement joins TRBV19 to TRBJ2-6; D is uncertain. The germline V gene encodes CDR1 LNHDA and CDR2 SQIVND (reference sequence). The CDR3 runs to 15 residues. Trimming removed 6 bases at V and 3 bases at J, with 12 bases between. The CDR3 sequence: CASRASRRGANVLTF. CDR3 DNA sequence: TGTGCCAGTAGGGCCTCCCGGCGTGGGGCCAACGTCCTGACTTTC.

J is TRBJ1-6 and V is TRBV10-3; D unclear. Germline-derived CDR1 and CDR2 are ENHRY and SYGVKD. The V gene lost 6 bases and the J gene lost 8 bases, with 14 bases spanning the gap. The CDR3 length is 14 residues. The CDR3 spells CAIRAGKLDSPLHF. DNA of the CDR3: TGTGCCATCAGAGCAGGAAAGTTGGATTCACCCCTCCACTTT.

Details on this clonotype: A much larger clone lies a single base off, so this may be a read error. V usage is TRBV7-2 and J usage is TRBJ2-7, with D possibly being TRBD2 (5 bases). This CDR3 is 15 amino acids long. Looked up from germline, CDR1 is SGHTA and CDR2 is FQGNSA. V lost 5 bases to trimming and J lost 2 bases, with 16 bases between them. The CDR3 region is CASSINEGWTYEQYF. CDR3 coding DNA: TGTGCCAGCAGCATCAACGAGGGATGGACCTACGAGCAGTACTTC.

This clonotype was seen ten or more times. This chain connects TRBV5-6 to TRBJ1-2; D is perhaps TRBD1 (5 bases). Germline loops: CDR1 SGHDT, CDR2 YYEEEE. Trimming took 5 bases from V and 8 from J, leaving 16 bases between them. This CDR3 has 13 amino acids. The DNA of the CDR3 is TGTGCCAGCAGTCCCACAGGTTCGGGCGGCTACACCTTC. Protein product: CASSPTGSGGYTF.